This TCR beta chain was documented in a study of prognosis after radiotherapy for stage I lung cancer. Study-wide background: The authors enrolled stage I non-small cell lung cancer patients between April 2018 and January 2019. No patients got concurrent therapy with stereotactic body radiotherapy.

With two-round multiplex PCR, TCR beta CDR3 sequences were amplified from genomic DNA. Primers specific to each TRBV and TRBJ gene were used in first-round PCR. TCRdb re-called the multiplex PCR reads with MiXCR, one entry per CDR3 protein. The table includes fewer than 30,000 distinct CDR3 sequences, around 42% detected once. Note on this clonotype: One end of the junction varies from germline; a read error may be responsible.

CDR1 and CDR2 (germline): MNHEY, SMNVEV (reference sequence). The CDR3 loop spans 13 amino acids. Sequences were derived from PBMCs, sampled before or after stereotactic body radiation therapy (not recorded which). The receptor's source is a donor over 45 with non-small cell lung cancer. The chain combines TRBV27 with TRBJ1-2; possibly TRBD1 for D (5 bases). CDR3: CASSFQGYYCYTF. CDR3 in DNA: TGTGCCAGCAGTTTTCAGGGCTACTATTGCTACACCTTC.